This entry lists 28 T cell receptor beta chains sequenced from one sample in a study of cytomegalovirus exposure and HLA in healthy donors. PCR used 60 Vbeta primers and 13 Jbeta primers. Assay: immunoSEQ multiplex PCR; the TCRdb copy retains only in-frame clones and omits some. Of 130,000 or so clones listed, 75% to 85% are singletons. The sequencing input was PBMCs. The source of these receptors is a female donor in good health and CMV-seropositive.

This clone came up once. The J gene is TRBJ2-3, the V gene TRBV28, with 12 positions matching TRBD2. The CDR3 covers 16 residues. The ends lost 7 bases at V and 5 bases at J; junction bases unmatched: 10. CDR1 MDHEN and CDR2 SYDVKM come from the germline V gene. The CDR3 spells CASTSRLAGDQDTQYF. Written as DNA, the CDR3 is TGTGCCAGCACCTCCCGACTAGCGGGAGATCAAGATACGCAGTATTTT.

The table lists this clone with a count of one. This rearrangement joins TRBV5-1 to TRBJ2-1; 10 nucleotides line up with TRBD2. Germline V gene sequence: CDR1 SGHRS, CDR2 YFSETQ. V shed 5 bases, J shed 7 bases, and the junction held 6 bases outside the gene matches. This CDR3 is built from 14 residues. The CDR3 is CASSHGLAENEQFF. CDR3 coding DNA: TGCGCCAGCAGTCACGGACTAGCGGAAAATGAGCAGTTCTTC.

The V call is TRBV7-7, the J call TRBJ2-1, with 11 bases identical to TRBD2. V lost 5 bases to trimming and J lost 11 bases; unmatched junction nucleotides: 5. Germline V gives CDR1 SSHAT, CDR2 FNYEAQ (reference sequence). The CDR3 is 13 residues long. The CDR3 DNA is TGTGCCAGCAGCCAGACTAGCGGGACGCAGCAGTTCTTC. This codes for CASSQTSGTQQFF.

V gene TRBV10-2 combines with J gene TRBJ1-1; 10 positions match TRBD1. The CDR3 loop spans 17 amino acids. Germline CDR1 and CDR2: WSHSY and SAAADI. The V and J ends lost 2 bases and 3 bases, in that order; junction bases with no gene match: 9. DNA for the CDR3: TGCGCCAGCAGTGAGCCGGGACAGGGGACAATTGACACTGAAGCTTTCTTT. This codes for CASSEPGQGTIDTEAFF.

The chain couples TRBV19 to TRBJ2-3, with D possibly TRBD1 on 5 matching bases. Between the trimmed V and J ends, which lost 1 base and 0 bases, there was a span of 14 bases. The germline CDR1 and CDR2 sequences are LNHDA and SQIVND (reference sequence). This CDR3 spans 17 amino acids. The CDR3 loop reads CASSIGRGTRSTDTQYF. CDR3 nucleotide sequence: TGTGCCAGTAGTATAGGAAGGGGAACCCGGAGCACAGATACGCAGTATTTT. The variable domain in full, completed from reference TRBV19 and TRBJ2-3, reads DGGITQSPKYLFRKEGQNVTLSCEQNLNHDAMYWYRQDPGQGLRLIYYSQIVNDFQKGDIAEGYSVSREKKESFPLTVTSAQKNPTAFYLCASSIGRGTRSTDTQYFGPGTRLTVL.

The chain couples TRBV27 to TRBJ2-7; 8 nucleotides agree with TRBD1. J was trimmed by 3 bases and V by 2 bases; bases with no gene match: 3. The CDR3 contains 14 residues. Germline assignment: CDR1 MNHEY and CDR2 SMNVEV (reference sequence). As DNA, the CDR3 is TGTGCCAGCAGTTTAAAGGGACAGGACTACGAGCAGTACTTC. Translation: CASSLKGQDYEQYF.

In this sample, this clone turned up a few times. J is TRBJ1-1 and V is TRBV9; a weak D match, TRBD1 (6 bases). V was clipped by 0 bases and J by 4 bases, with 13 bases between them. CDR1 SGDLS and CDR2 YYNGEE come from the germline V gene. The CDR3 contains 15 residues. DNA of the CDR3: TGTGCCAGCAGCGTAGAGGGGGTAGTGGGCACTGAAGCTTTCTTT. Translation: CASSVEGVVGTEAFF.

This CDR3 is CASSLVASGNYEQYF. DNA of the CDR3: TGCGCCAGCAGCTTGGTGGCTAGCGGGAACTACGAGCAGTACTTC. The chain joins TRBV5-1 to TRBJ2-7; 9 bases line up with TRBD2. Germline V gives CDR1 SGHRS, CDR2 YFSETQ. This CDR3 has 15 amino acids. V gave up 0 bases and J gave up 3 bases; unmatched junction bases: 4.

This chain joins TRBV6-1 and TRBJ2-7, with a possible D match to TRBD1 (6 bases). CDR3 length equals 11 residues. CDR1 and CDR2 (germline): MNHNS, SASEGT. V gave up 8 bases and J gave up 3 bases, with 8 bases separating them. The CDR3 DNA reads TGTGCCAGCCAAGGGGGCTACGAGCAGTACTTC. Protein: CASQGGYEQYF.

This rearrangement joins TRBV11-3 to TRBJ1-1; no firm D call. Per the germline V gene, CDR1 is SGHNT and CDR2 is YENEEA. Trimming took 5 bases from V and 3 from J, leaving 13 bases between them. The CDR3 totals 14 residues. The CDR3 sequence: CASSPGDSYTEAFF. CDR3 DNA: TGTGCCAGCAGCCCTGGAGATTCCTACACTGAAGCTTTCTTT. The whole variable domain, remainder taken from reference TRBV11-3 and TRBJ1-1, is EAGVVQSPRYKIIEKKQPVAFWCNPISGHNTLYWYLQNLGQGPELLIRYENEEAVDDSQLPKDRFSAERLKGVDSTLKIQPAELGDSAVYLCASSPGDSYTEAFFGQGTRLTVV.

This chain connects TRBV18 to TRBJ1-2, with D possibly matching TRBD1 (5 bases). Germline CDR1 reads KGHSH; CDR2 reads LQKENI. The CDR3 has 14 amino acids. V was pared by 3 bases and J by 2 bases, with 10 bases between. In nucleotides, the CDR3 is TGTGCCAGCTCACCTGGGACTGAGAACTATGGCTACACCTTC. This encodes CASSPGTENYGYTF.

V and J are TRBV9 and TRBJ2-7, with D uncertain. CDR3 length equals 15 residues. V lost 0 bases and J 0 bases, leaving 10 bases between the germline ends. Germline CDR1 and CDR2: SGDLS and YYNGEE. CDR3: CASSVGPGGSYEQYF. DNA for the CDR3: TGTGCCAGCAGCGTAGGGCCCGGCGGCTCCTACGAGCAGTACTTC.

V usage is TRBV11-2 and J usage is TRBJ2-1; 8 bases fit TRBD2. This CDR3 contains 16 residues. The V gene end was trimmed by 5 bases and the J gene end by 10 bases; junction bases not matched to a gene: 16. CDR1 SGHAT and CDR2 FQNNGV come from the germline V gene. CDR3 sequence reads: CASSPPGLDTIREQFF. CDR3 nucleotides: TGTGCCAGCAGCCCGCCGGGACTAGATACGATCAGGGAGCAGTTCTTC.

The chain recombines TRBV11-2 with TRBJ2-1, with 14 nucleotides matching TRBD2. The germline gives CDR1 SGHAT, CDR2 FQNNGV. The CDR3 sequence is 19 residues long. V lost 0 bases and J lost 4; bases outside the gene matches: 8. The CDR3 coding sequence is TGTGCCAGCAGCTTAGATGGACTAGCGGGAGGCTCTAAATACAATGAGCAGTTCTTC. Translated, it gives CASSLDGLAGGSKYNEQFF.

The table lists this clone with a count of one. An end of the junction does not agree with germline; a read error may underlie this. Other nucleotide sequences from this sample produce the same CDR3. J is TRBJ2-7 and V is TRBV5-1; 8 positions match TRBD2. This CDR3 has 15 residues. Germline V gene data show CDR1 as SGHRS and CDR2 as YFSETQ. This CDR3 reads CASSQDPGGRYEQYF. The CDR3 DNA is TGCGCTAGCAGCCAGGACCCGGGAGGGCGTTACGAGCAGTACTTC.

The chain recombines TRBV6-1 with TRBJ2-7, with 8 bases that match TRBD1. CDR3 length equals 14 residues. CDR1 and CDR2 from the germline V gene are MNHNS and SASEGT. Germline trimming cut 4 bases from V and 8 bases from J; bases unmatched to any gene: 10. CDR3 coding DNA: TGTGCCAGCAGTGGAGGATCGGACAGGGCGAAGCAGTACTTC. Protein: CASSGGSDRAKQYF.

This clone was seen more than once but under ten times. The rearrangement uses TRBV2 and TRBJ1-2, with 11 bases lining up with TRBD1. J lost 2 bases, V lost 6 bases, and 5 bases had no gene match. The CDR3 sequence is 15 residues long. Germline V gene sequence: CDR1 SNHLY, CDR2 FYNNEI. The CDR3 spells CASREDRGRNYGYTF. The CDR3 DNA sequence: TGTGCCAGCAGGGAGGACAGGGGGCGCAACTATGGCTACACCTTC.

This chain links TRBV7-9 with TRBJ1-1, with D perhaps TRBD1 (6 bases). From germline, CDR1 is SEHNR and CDR2 FQNEAQ (reference sequence). V lost 5 bases and J lost 1, with 11 bases in between. There are 14 residues in the CDR3. The CDR3 nucleotides are TGTGCCAGCAGCACGCCGACAGGGAACACTGAAGCTTTCTTT. Protein sequence: CASSTPTGNTEAFF.

The chain has TRBV6-1 and TRBJ2-4, with 10 bases that match TRBD1. Per germline, CDR1 MNHNS and CDR2 SASEGT. The trim removed 6 bases at V and 4 bases at J, leaving 9 bases unmatched. This CDR3 comprises 16 residues. CDR3 coding DNA: TGTGCCAGCAGAGAACCCGGGACAGGGGAAAAAAACATTCAGTACTTC. As protein: CASREPGTGEKNIQYF.

The chain has TRBV19 and TRBJ1-2; tentatively, D is TRBD1 (6 bases). The V gene's germline CDR1 is LNHDA and CDR2 SQIVND (reference sequence). This CDR3 spans 14 amino acids. Trimming took off 10 bases at V and 3 bases at J, with 18 bases between the two ends. CDR3 nucleotides: TGTGCCATAGGGGGGGGAGTAGGGTACTATGGCTACACCTTC. It translates to CAIGGGVGYYGYTF.

The rearrangement joins TRBV30 to TRBJ2-5; a weak D match, TRBD1 (6 bases). The CDR3 is 15 residues long. Trimming cost V 5 bases and J 4 bases, with 20 bases left between them. The V gene's germline CDR1 is GTSNPN and CDR2 SVGIG (reference sequence). CDR3 DNA sequence: TGTGCCTGGGTGCACAGGGACGGAGGAGGAGAGACCCAGTACTTC. It translates to CAWVHRDGGGETQYF.

The chain carries TRBV7-2 and TRBJ1-2, with D possibly being TRBD1 (6 bases). Germline CDR1 and CDR2: SGHTA and FQGNSA. The CDR3 sequence is 15 residues long. Trimming shortened V by 4 bases and J by 4 bases, and 16 bases separated the two germline ends. CDR3 amino acids: CASSSGTGTPYGYTF. The CDR3 bases are TGTGCCAGCAGCTCAGGAACCGGGACACCCTATGGCTACACCTTC.

The rearrangement links TRBV7-3 to TRBJ2-1; D may be TRBD2 (5 bases). Trimming took 1 base from V and 5 from J, leaving 15 bases between them. The V gene's germline CDR1 is SGHTA and CDR2 FQGTGA. This CDR3 has 16 residues. DNA of the CDR3: TGTGCCAGCAGCTTAAGGTCTAGCATAACCCACAATGAGCAGTTCTTC. Amino acids: CASSLRSSITHNEQFF.

The chain joins TRBV2 to TRBJ2-7; 11 nucleotides align to TRBD2. The CDR3 sequence is 18 residues long. Trimming took 4 bases from V and 0 from J; bases not matched to a gene: 11. Germline CDR1 and CDR2: SNHLY and FYNNEI. The DNA for the CDR3 is TGTGCCAGCAGTGGCGGTCTACTAGCGGGGGCGAGCTCCTACGAGCAGTACTTC. As protein: CASSGGLLAGASSYEQYF.

This clone was seen only a few times. This chain uses TRBV2 with TRBJ1-5; tentatively, D is TRBD1 (5 bases). CDR3 length equals 15 residues. Germline V gene sequence: CDR1 SNHLY, CDR2 FYNNEI. V was clipped by 1 base and J by 7 bases, with 14 bases between them. The CDR3, as DNA: TGTGCCAGCAGTGAAGGCGGGGGGACGGGACAGCCCCAGCATTTT. Translated, it gives CASSEGGGTGQPQHF.

V and J are TRBV5-1 and TRBJ2-7, with 12 bases fitting TRBD1. CDR3 length: 15 amino acids. Unmatched junction bases numbered 6, after V lost 1 base and J lost 7 bases. In germline, CDR1 is SGHRS, CDR2 YFSETQ. The CDR3 here is CASSLMGQGAGEQYF. The CDR3, as DNA: TGCGCCAGCAGCTTGATGGGACAGGGGGCCGGTGAGCAGTACTTC. Using reference TRBV5-1 and TRBJ2-7 for the parts outside the CDR3, the full variable domain is KAGVTQTPRYLIKTRGQQVTLSCSPISGHRSVSWYQQTPGQGLQFLFEYFSETQRNKGNFPGRFSGRQFSNSRSEMNVSTLELGDSALYLCASSLMGQGAGEQYFGPGTRLTVT.

The J gene is TRBJ1-1, the V gene TRBV30; possibly TRBD1 for D (6 bases). CDR3 length equals 12 residues. V lost 0 bases to trimming and J lost 6 bases, with 8 bases between them. Germline V gene lookup returns CDR1 GTSNPN and CDR2 SVGIG (reference sequence). The CDR3 DNA reads TGTGCCTGGAGTGTATGGACAGCTGAAGCTTTCTTT. Encoded protein: CAWSVWTAEAFF.

The CDR3, as DNA: TGTGCCAGCAGTCTGGACAGGAACTATGGCTACACCTTC. It yields the protein CASSLDRNYGYTF. The chain employs TRBV2 and TRBJ1-2; 7 positions agree with TRBD1. The V gene end was trimmed by 5 bases and the J gene end by 2 bases; junction bases not matched to a gene: 2. The CDR3 contains 13 residues. Looked up from germline, CDR1 is SNHLY and CDR2 is FYNNEI. The full variable domain, its missing parts supplied by reference TRBV2 and TRBJ1-2, is EPEVTQTPSHQVTQMGQEVILRCVPISNHLYFYWYRQILGQKVEFLVSFYNNEISEKSEIFDDQFSVERPDGSNFTLKIRSTKLEDSAMYFCASSLDRNYGYTFGSGTRLTVV.